This is a list of T cell receptor beta chains from one sample in a study of human T cells and chemical hapten exposure. TCRdb re-analysed the RACE reads in MiXCR, keeping a single row per CDR3 protein. This repertoire shows about 340,000 distinct CDR3 sequences, approximately 6.3% found once; its top ten account for less than 10%. This sample comprised whole blood, obtained in connection with sensitization to the hapten diphenylcyclopropenone (DPC). The source of these receptors is a woman aged 18-29 years with alopecia areata. Some clones in this sample may be carry-over from other donors' samples. The CDR3 runs from the conserved cysteine through the conserved F or W. D genes are given only for firm matches. A clone size is listed for some rows: how often the clone was seen (once, few, many), or a class if it is expanded.

size	V	J	D	CDR3	DNA
many	TRBV7-3	TRBJ2-5	TRBD2	CASSLTGTSGETQYF	TGTGCCAGCAGCTTAACTGGGACTAGCGGAGAGACCCAGTACTTC
-	TRBV2	TRBJ2-7	-	CASRREVAPVYEQYF	TGTGCCAGCAGGAGGGAGGTGGCCCCGGTCTACGAGCAGTACTTC
many	TRBV27	TRBJ2-3	TRBD1	CASSAGTGKPSTDTQYF	TGTGCCAGCAGTGCCGGGACAGGGAAACCTAGCACAGATACGCAGTATTTT
few	TRBV5-1	TRBJ2-5	TRBD1	CASAPGTADKETQYF	TGCGCCAGCGCCCCCGGGACAGCAGACAAGGAGACCCAGTACTTC
few	TRBV15	TRBJ1-2	-	CATSRPQGGPPTF	TGTGCCACCAGCAGGCCTCAGGGAGGCCCCCCCACCTTC
many	TRBV7-9	TRBJ1-5	TRBD1	CASSRTGQGDQPQHF	TGTGCCAGCAGCAGGACCGGACAGGGTGATCAGCCCCAGCATTTT
many	TRBV20-1	TRBJ2-2	TRBD2	CSARTSGVNTGELFF	TGCAGTGCTCGGACTAGCGGGGTTAACACCGGGGAGCTGTTTTTT
many	TRBV10-3	TRBJ2-6	-	CAIRATSSGANVLTF	TGTGCCATCAGAGCTACAAGCTCTGGGGCCAACGTCCTGACTTTC
many	TRBV2	TRBJ1-5	-	CASVQGPDQPQHF	TGTGCCAGCGTGCAGGGTCCTGATCAGCCCCAGCATTTT
few	TRBV11-1	TRBJ2-1	TRBD2	CASSLSGLAGGVEQFF	TGTGCCAGCAGCTTATCCGGACTAGCGGGGGGCGTGGAGCAGTTCTTC
many	TRBV28	TRBJ2-3	-	CASSLRTTDTQYF	TGTGCCAGCAGTTTACGGACCACAGATACGCAGTATTTT
-	TRBV2	TRBJ2-5	TRBD2	CASLETAGLGETQYF	TGTGCCAGCCTCGAGACAGCGGGGCTAGGGGAGACCCAGTACTTC
-	TRBV10-3	TRBJ2-1	-	CAIRYRDQDEQFF	TGTGCCATCAGGTACAGGGATCAGGATGAGCAGTTCTTC
many	TRBV5-1	TRBJ2-5	-	CASSLGAQSGSETQYF	TGCGCCAGCAGCCTGGGAGCCCAGAGCGGTTCAGAGACCCAGTACTTC
-	TRBV29-1	TRBJ1-2	TRBD1	CSVGPAGTGTFSGYTF	TGCAGCGTTGGCCCTGCGGGGACAGGGACATTTAGCGGCTACACCTTC
few	TRBV10-3	TRBJ1-3	-	CAINRDESSGNTIYF	TGTGCCATCAACCGGGACGAAAGCTCTGGAAACACCATATATTTT
many	TRBV20-1	TRBJ2-7	-	CSAPGVFSYEQYF	TGCAGTGCTCCAGGGGTGTTCTCCTACGAGCAGTACTTC
-	TRBV6-2/TRBV6-3	TRBJ2-7	-	CASKLSHGPYEQYF	TGTGCCAGCAAGCTATCGCACGGGCCTTACGAGCAGTACTTC
few	TRBV7-9	TRBJ2-3	TRBD2	CASSPGLAGGPDGTDTQYF	TGTGCCAGCAGCCCGGGACTAGCGGGGGGGCCGGACGGTACAGATACGCAGTATTTT
few	TRBV6-6	TRBJ2-7	-	CASSLLTQAYEQYF	TGTGCCAGCAGTCTCCTCACCCAGGCCTACGAGCAGTACTTC
few	TRBV20-1	TRBJ2-1	-	CSASMGKNEQFF	TGCAGTGCTAGTATGGGAAAAAATGAGCAGTTCTTC
few	TRBV29-1	TRBJ1-2	TRBD1	CSAEQGAYYGYTF	TGCAGCGCTGAACAGGGGGCGTACTATGGCTACACCTTC
few	TRBV5-1	TRBJ2-3	TRBD1	CASSLTGGLPTDTQYF	TGCGCCAGCAGCCTAACAGGGGGCCTACCCACAGATACGCAGTATTTT
many	TRBV20-1	TRBJ2-3	-	CSAREHSSTDTQYF	TGCAGTGCTAGAGAACATTCTTCCACAGATACGCAGTATTTT